This T cell receptor (beta chain) derives from a study of blood T cell repertoires in COVID-19. Generated by immunoSEQ multiplex PCR, the TCRdb table keeps only in-frame clones and is missing some. Counted here are more than 150,000 clones, around 94% occurring once; the ten biggest clones make up around 0.8%. Germline CDR1 MGHDK, CDR2 SYGVNS. This CDR3 comprises 14 residues. Germline trimming cut 4 bases from V and 4 bases from J; bases unmatched to any gene: 5. What was sequenced was peripheral blood. The sequence came from a man in his thirties or forties with COVID-19, enrolled during active disease. The rearrangement uses TRBV25-1 and TRBJ2-3; TRBD1 matches at 7 bases. The CDR3 region is CASSAWQGADTQYF. The DNA for the CDR3 is TGTGCCAGCAGTGCCTGGCAGGGGGCAGATACGCAGTATTTT.